These 20 T cell receptor beta chains were all obtained from the same sample, sequenced in a study of post-analysis software for immune sequencing data. No antigen is known for these receptors. General study results and limits: Relative to controls, patients had a handful of TRBV segments at higher frequency, with TRBV5-6, TRBV5-1 and TRBV20-1 among these.

Prepared libraries of TCR beta cDNA carried unique molecular identifiers. Each CDR3 protein gets one entry after TCRdb re-called the PCR reads with MiXCR. The sample yields approximately 730,000 distinct CDR3 sequences, roughly 46% seen once. Material: blood. These receptors were obtained from a girl between 5 and 17 years old with multiple sclerosis.

The chain joins TRBV6-2 or TRBV6-3 to TRBJ2-5; D not resolved. Near its end, the DNA agrees better with TRBJ2-7, so the J call may be wrong. The CDR3 length is 14 residues. CDR1 and CDR2 from the germline V gene are MNHEY and SVGEGT. The CDR3 DNA is TGTGCCAGCAGTTCCGTGACACCTCCCTACGAGCAGTACTTC. Encoded protein: CASSSVTPPYEQYF.

This chain connects TRBV20-1 to TRBJ2-5, with a weak D call TRBD2 (6 bases). The germline gives CDR1 DFQATT, CDR2 SNEGSKA (reference sequence). Trimming removed 1 base at V and 5 bases at J, with 14 bases between. This CDR3 region has 14 residues. The CDR3 bases are TGCAGTGCTAGAGGGAGGGCTCTGAGGGAGACCCAGTACTTC. Its translation is CSARGRALRETQYF.

This clonotype was recorded a few times. The chain has TRBV2 and TRBJ2-7; D gene uncertain. CDR3 length: 12 amino acids. The germline V and J ends were trimmed by 6 bases and 3 bases, with 9 bases remaining between them. CDR1 and CDR2 (germline): SNHLY, FYNNEI. CDR3: CASRGRVYEQYF. CDR3 DNA: TGTGCCAGCAGGGGTAGGGTCTACGAGCAGTACTTC.

J is TRBJ2-3 and V is TRBV7-9; 9 bases match TRBD2. Germline V gene sequence: CDR1 SEHNR, CDR2 FQNEAQ (reference sequence). The CDR3 covers 16 residues. With 5 bases clipped from V and 2 bases from J, the junction kept 8 bases outside the gene matches. The CDR3 loop is CASSRPTSGLTDTQYF. For the CDR3, the DNA is TGTGCCAGCAGCCGCCCGACTAGCGGCCTCACAGATACGCAGTATTTT.

This clonotype was recorded once. The chain couples TRBV6-1 to TRBJ2-5, with D perhaps matching TRBD1 or TRBD2 (5 bases each). Trimming cost V 4 bases and J 5 bases, with 20 bases left between them. The CDR3 is 16 amino acids. Per the germline V gene, CDR1 is MNHNS and CDR2 is SASEGT. CDR3 nucleotides: TGTGCCAGCAGTGGGCCTCGGGACCAACCCGAGGAGACCCAGTACTTC. Protein sequence: CASSGPRDQPEETQYF.

The chain links TRBV20-1 to TRBJ2-7; D gene uncertain. Per germline, CDR1 DFQATT and CDR2 SNEGSKA (reference sequence). The CDR3 extends over 15 amino acids. Trimming shortened V by 0 bases and J by 2 bases, and 14 bases separated the two germline ends. CDR3 in DNA: TGCAGTGCTAGAGATCTGATTACTGTCCCCTACGAGCAGTACTTC. Translating gives CSARDLITVPYEQYF.

On this clonotype: As the CDR3 is not closed by the conserved phenylalanine or tryptophan, this likely results from a read error. V and J are TRBV12-5 and TRBJ2-5; 7 nucleotides match TRBD1. TRBJ2-7 explains the end of the DNA better; the J call may be wrong. Germline CDR1 LGHNT, CDR2 FRNRAP. This CDR3 has 15 residues. CDR3 bases: TGTGCTAGTGGTTGGCCAAGGGACAGCTCCTACGAGCAGTACTTA. Translated: CASGWPRDSSYEQYL.

In its sample, this clonotype was seen a few times. The chain links TRBV10-3 to TRBJ2-5; TRBD1 might be the D (6 bases). Trimming shortened V by 3 bases and J by 2 bases, and 10 bases separated the two germline ends. CDR3 length equals 14 residues. Germline CDR1 is ENHRY and CDR2 is SYGVKD. CDR3 loop: CAISDLDSQETQYF. CDR3 DNA sequence: TGTGCCATCAGTGACCTGGACAGTCAAGAGACCCAGTACTTC.

V and J are TRBV19 and TRBJ1-1; 10 bases fit TRBD1. The CDR3 has 15 residues. The V and J ends lost 8 bases and 0 bases, in that order; junction bases with no gene match: 6. CDR1 is LNHDA and CDR2 is SQIVND in the germline V gene (reference sequence). The CDR3 spells CASQTGGGMNTEAFF. In DNA, the CDR3 is TGTGCCAGTCAGACAGGGGGCGGCATGAACACTGAAGCTTTCTTT.

This clonotype was found a few times. The chain carries TRBV7-2 and TRBJ2-3, with 10 bases identical to TRBD2. CDR1 and CDR2 from the germline V gene are SGHTA and FQGNSA. The CDR3 length is 17 residues. The V segment lost 1 base and the J segment 4 bases; nucleotides outside the gene matches: 8. The CDR3 sequence is CASSLGAASGRADTQYF. The CDR3 DNA reads TGTGCCAGCAGCTTAGGGGCCGCGAGCGGGAGGGCAGATACGCAGTATTTT.

The chain recombines TRBV13 with TRBJ2-5; possible D gene TRBD2, 5 bases. Germline loops: CDR1 PRHDT, CDR2 FYEKMQ (reference sequence). This CDR3 is 13 amino acids long. V was cut by 5 bases and J by 5 bases, with 12 bases left in between. The CDR3 DNA follows: TGTGCCAGCAGCGTCCACAGAGGGGAGACCCAGTACTTC. It yields the protein CASSVHRGETQYF.

A few counts support this clonotype. The J gene is TRBJ2-7, the V gene TRBV6-1; D is possibly TRBD2 (5 bases). V was pared by 1 base and J by 5 bases, with 24 bases between. The CDR3 loop spans 18 amino acids. Germline V gene lookup returns CDR1 MNHNS and CDR2 SASEGT. The CDR3 DNA reads as TGTGCCAGCAGTGAAGGCTTCGGCGCCGAGGGATGGGAAAACGAGCAGTACTTC. Translation gives CASSEGFGAEGWENEQYF.

The chain employs TRBV5-5 and TRBJ1-1; the match to TRBD1 covers 11 bases. J lost 5 bases, V lost 4 bases, and 4 bases had no gene match. This CDR3 comprises 14 residues. Germline V gene lookup returns CDR1 SGHKS and CDR2 YYEKEE (reference sequence). The CDR3 loop reads CASSTDRGRTEAFF. The CDR3 nucleotides are TGTGCCAGCAGCACGGACAGGGGGCGAACTGAAGCTTTCTTT.

This clonotype has just a few counts. V usage is TRBV7-9 and J usage is TRBJ2-7; 8 bases fit TRBD1. V was pared by 7 bases and J by 2 bases, with 10 bases of the junction left unmatched. Germline CDR1 and CDR2: SEHNR and FQNEAQ (reference sequence). CDR3 length equals 15 residues. The CDR3 region has the DNA TGTGCCAGCAACCCCGACAGGGGCCATACCTACGAGCAGTACTTC. Its protein is CASNPDRGHTYEQYF.

This clonotype was observed a handful of times. The rearrangement uses TRBV20-1 and TRBJ2-3; D gene unclear. CDR1 is DFQATT and CDR2 is SNEGSKA in the germline V gene (reference sequence). Trimming cost V 6 bases and J 6 bases, with 13 bases left between them. This CDR3 comprises 12 residues. The CDR3 nucleotides are TGCAGTGCCGGTCGGTACGGGGATACGCAGTATTTT. This encodes CSAGRYGDTQYF.

V usage is TRBV24-1 and J usage is TRBJ1-5; the D is unclear. The CDR3 covers 13 residues. Trimming removed 2 bases at V and 5 bases at J, with 6 bases between. The germline gives CDR1 KGHDR, CDR2 SFDVKD. The CDR3 DNA follows: TGTGCCACCAGTGATTCCTTCGATCAGCCCCAGCATTTT. This encodes CATSDSFDQPQHF.

The rearrangement joins TRBV29-1 to TRBJ2-7; D may be TRBD2 (6 bases). Per germline, CDR1 SQVTM and CDR2 ANQGSEA. CDR3 length equals 13 residues. Trimming left V 7 bases short and J 0 bases short, with 13 bases between. The CDR3 spells CSARGGDSYEQYF. CDR3 coding DNA: TGCAGCGCCCGCGGCGGGGACTCCTACGAGCAGTACTTC.

The CDR3 here is CSVDLAAQETQYF. The CDR3 DNA sequence: TGCAGCGTTGATCTAGCGGCCCAAGAGACCCAGTACTTC. The V call is TRBV29-1, the J call TRBJ2-5; TRBD2 matches at 7 bases. CDR3 length equals 13 residues. V was pared by 3 bases and J by 1 base, with 2 bases of the junction left unmatched. Germline V gives CDR1 SQVTM, CDR2 ANQGSEA.

In regard to this clonotype: A much larger clonotype is one base distant, so this may be a read error. The rearrangement uses TRBV29-1 and TRBJ2-4; tentative D call: TRBD1 (6 bases). The CDR3 spans 13 residues. Looked up from germline, CDR1 is SQVTM and CDR2 is ANQGSEA. V lost 5 bases and J 6 bases, leaving 14 bases between the germline ends. The CDR3 DNA is TGCAGCGTTTTCAGGGGAACCAGAAACATTCAGTACTTC. This translates into CSVFRGTRNIQYF.

This clonotype has just a few counts. The J gene is TRBJ2-1, the V gene TRBV2; 15 bases are a match to TRBD2. Germline V gene data show CDR1 as SNHLY and CDR2 as FYNNEI. The CDR3 has 16 amino acids. V was pared by 8 bases and J by 9 bases, with 11 bases of the junction left unmatched. CDR3 coding DNA: TGTGCCAGCGGTCTAATGGGACTAGCGGGAGGCTTTGAGCAGTTCTTC. It translates to CASGLMGLAGGFEQFF.